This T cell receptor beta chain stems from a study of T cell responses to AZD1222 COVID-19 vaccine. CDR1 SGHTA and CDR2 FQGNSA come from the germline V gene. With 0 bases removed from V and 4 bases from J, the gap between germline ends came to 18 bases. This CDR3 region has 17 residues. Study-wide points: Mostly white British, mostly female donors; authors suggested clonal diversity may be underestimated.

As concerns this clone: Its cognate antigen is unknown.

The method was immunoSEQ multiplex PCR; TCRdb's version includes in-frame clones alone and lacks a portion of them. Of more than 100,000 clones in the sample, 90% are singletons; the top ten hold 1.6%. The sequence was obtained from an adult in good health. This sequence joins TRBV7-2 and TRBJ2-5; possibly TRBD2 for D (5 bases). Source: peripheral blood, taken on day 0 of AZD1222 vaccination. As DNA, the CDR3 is TGTGCCAGCAGCTTAGCGTCAACTAGAGCCCGCCCAGAGACCCAGTACTTC. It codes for CASSLASTRARPETQYF.